Reported below is one T cell receptor (beta chain). This clonotype was seen more than once but under ten times. Its specific antigen is unknown. There are no base qualities to consult, and no much larger clone falls within one base. The method behind the library was 5' RACE. TCRdb names NextSeq 500 as the instrument used. To correct for sequencing error and PCR bias, the TCR library protocol tagged individual cDNA molecules with unique molecular identifiers. Both TCR alpha and beta chains were sequenced, and tight co-correlation was observed between alpha and beta sequence abundances in each sample. The authors' analysis ran thus. Decombinator V4 was used to annotate the V gene, J gene and CDR3 of the TCR sequences. Expanded TCRs were defined as changing significantly between any two time points under a Poisson model with p below 0.0001. Abundances of TCRs were expressed as counts per million after normalisation to the total number of TCRs sequenced in each sample. TRAV1-2 paired with TRAJ12, TRAJ20 or TRAJ33 defined MAIT TCRs, while TRAV10 paired with TRAJ18 defined iNKT TCRs. A search of VDJdb, accessed on 1 November 2021, was run for TCRs annotated to CMV, EBV and SARS-CoV-2, with TCRs annotated for multiple antigens excluded. The public reads were quality trimmed at Q25 with fastp and then assembled into clones with MiXCR by TCRdb, keeping productive beta chains. Rows with one shared CDR3 protein collapse into an entry with the most common genes and DNA. Here the V and J calls rest on TCRdb's processing, not on the authors' analysis. The sample includes 30,000 to 40,000 distinct CDR3 sequences, with around 5.1% observed a single time. Roughly 4.5% of the sample rests with the top ten.

Set within a cohort of healthcare workers in London, UK, this nested case-control study involved weekly PCR testing of nasopharyngeal swabs along with blood sampling. Healthcare workers were recruited between 23 and 31 March 2020, during the week of the UK lockdown, and were followed weekly for up to roughly 16 weeks. The entry originates in a study of early T cells in non-severe SARS-CoV-2 infection (dated by TCRdb to about 2021). About the investigation overall: Because TCR sequencing was done on bulk RNA from unsorted whole blood, the alpha and beta chains could not be paired.

V is clipped by 5 bases and J by 4 bases, and the sequence between their germline boundaries is 16 bases long. Taken from the germline V gene (reference sequence), the CDR1 and CDR2 loops are SGHNT and YYREEE. The CDR3 sequence holds 14 residues, the cysteine and phenylalanine included. Of all the DNA, just the CDR3 is kept, 42 bases in frame from base 1. On the study overall, not on this receptor specifically: VDJdb matching was skewed toward anti-spike CD8 responses and likely underestimated virus-specific expansions by missing private and CD4 specificities.

The sequence was obtained from an adult who was a healthcare worker with PCR-confirmed SARS-CoV-2 infection or an uninfected control (not recorded which). The chain links TRBV5-4 with TRBJ2-7; TRBD2 is a weak D gene call, 6 bases matching. The starting material was whole blood, obtained at baseline. The nucleotide sequence reads TGTGCCAGCAGTTCCATGGGAGGTCCGTACGAGCAGTACTTC. Its protein reads: CASSSMGGPYEQYF.